Following are 17 T cell receptor beta chains from one sample sequenced in a study of CD8+ T cells in alopecia areata. Extracted RNA was reverse transcribed, and the resulting cDNA served as sequencing template. Clones were read by immunoSEQ multiplex PCR, and TCRdb kept only the in-frame ones, dropping some. The sample yields around 250,000 clones, 67% seen once. This sample comprised CD4+ T cells sorted from blood, obtained at week 0. The receptors were gathered from a human donor with alopecia areata.

The V and J genes are TRBV14 and TRBJ2-1; D gene unclear. V lost 4 bases, J lost 7 bases, and 14 bases lay in between. The CDR3 spans 14 residues. Looked up from germline, CDR1 is SGHDN and CDR2 is FVKESK. As DNA, the CDR3 is TGTGCCAGCAGCCTTCGCCCACTCGGAAATGAGCAGTTCTTC. Its protein product is CASSLRPLGNEQFF.

The chain links TRBV10-3 to TRBJ2-5; 7 bases are shared with TRBD1. The CDR3 has 13 residues. Germline trimming cut 5 bases from V and 4 bases from J; bases unmatched to any gene: 4. CDR1 and CDR2 from the germline V gene are ENHRY and SYGVKD. The CDR3 reads CAISFPGGETQYF. DNA for the CDR3: TGTGCCATCAGTTTCCCAGGGGGAGAGACCCAGTACTTC.

The chain carries TRBV30 and TRBJ2-5; the match to TRBD2 covers 11 bases. The CDR3 is 18 amino acids. The ends lost 0 bases at V and 5 bases at J; junction bases unmatched: 14. The germline V gene has CDR1 GTSNPN and CDR2 SVGIG (reference sequence). This chain's CDR3 is CAWSVPLAGGLRGETQYF. CDR3 nucleotides: TGTGCCTGGAGTGTACCGCTAGCGGGGGGCCTGAGGGGTGAGACCCAGTACTTC.

The V and J genes are TRBV18 and TRBJ1-6, with D possibly being TRBD1 (6 bases). CDR3 length: 14 amino acids. The V and J ends lost 2 bases and 9 bases respectively, with 11 bases between them. Germline V gene data show CDR1 as KGHSH and CDR2 as LQKENI. The CDR3 region has the DNA TGTGCCAGCTCACCATTGGACAGTAGTTCACCCCTCCACTTT. Its protein product is CASSPLDSSSPLHF.

This chain links TRBV29-1 with TRBJ1-1, with D possibly matching TRBD1 (5 bases). Trimming took off 6 bases at V and 1 base at J, with 12 bases between the two ends. Germline-derived CDR1 and CDR2 are SQVTM and ANQGSEA. The CDR3 is 13 residues long. Here the CDR3 DNA reads TGCAGCGTCCCGGGGACGGGGAACACTGAAGCTTTCTTT. Translated, it gives CSVPGTGNTEAFF. Using reference TRBV29-1 and TRBJ1-1 for the parts outside the CDR3, the full variable domain is SAVISQKPSRDICQRGTSLTIQCQVDSQVTMMFWYRQQPGQSLTLIATANQGSEATYESGFVIDKFPISRPNLTFSTLTVSNMSPEDSSIYLCSVPGTGNTEAFFGQGTRLTVV.

DNA of the CDR3: TGTGCCAGCAGTTACACCGGGGAGAGACTACCGTACTTC. Translated: CASSYTGERLPYF. The chain uses TRBV6-6 and TRBJ2-5, with D tentatively TRBD2 (5 bases). Germline V gene data show CDR1 as MNHNY and CDR2 as SVGAGI (reference sequence). The V end lost 2 bases, the J end lost 13 bases, and 17 bases lay between the germline ends. There are 13 residues in the CDR3.

The V and J genes are TRBV25-1 and TRBJ2-6, with no clear D. Germline CDR1 is MGHDK and CDR2 is SYGVNS. The CDR3 consists of 16 residues. The germline V and J ends were trimmed by 3 bases and 0 bases, with 9 bases remaining between them. DNA of the CDR3: TGTGCCAGCAGTGACGGCCGCAGCTCTGGGGCCAACGTCCTGACTTTC. It encodes CASSDGRSSGANVLTF.

The table lists this clone with a count of one. The chain joins TRBV29-1 to TRBJ2-1; TRBD2 is a possible D gene (6 bases). The germline V gene encodes CDR1 SQVTM and CDR2 ANQGSEA. Trimming shortened V by 6 bases and J by 8 bases, and 17 bases separated the two germline ends. CDR3 size: 13 residues. The CDR3 DNA reads TGCAGCGTGGGCTTGTACGGGGGTGATGAGCAGTTCTTC. Translating it yields CSVGLYGGDEQFF.

The chain combines TRBV7-3 with TRBJ2-3, with TRBD2 identical over 7 bases. CDR1 and CDR2 (germline): SGHTA, FQGTGA. There are 16 residues in the CDR3. J was trimmed by 5 bases and V by 1 base; bases with no gene match: 9. CDR3 loop: CASSLRRGGVGDTQYF. CDR3 sequence (DNA): TGTGCCAGCAGCTTAAGGCGCGGGGGTGTCGGAGATACGCAGTATTTT.

This clone was seen only once. The V call is TRBV2, the J call TRBJ1-2; the D gene is possibly TRBD1 (6 bases). There are 13 residues in the CDR3. Trimming stripped 7 bases from V and 6 bases from J, with 15 bases between. Germline-derived CDR1 and CDR2 are SNHLY and FYNNEI. CDR3 nucleotide sequence: TGTGCCAGCATAGGAACAGGGCCGGATGGCTACACCTTC. This codes for CASIGTGPDGYTF.

This clone has only one observation. This sequence joins TRBV6-5 and TRBJ2-2; 7 bases agree with TRBD2. The CDR3 length is 12 residues. CDR1 and CDR2 from the germline V gene are MNHEY and SVGAGI. With 8 bases clipped from V and 8 bases from J, the junction kept 5 bases outside the gene matches. The CDR3 loop is CASGGVGGELFF. The DNA for the CDR3 is TGTGCCAGCGGGGGGGTAGGAGGGGAGCTGTTTTTT.

The chain is built from TRBV4-3 and TRBJ2-7; D not resolved. Deletions cut 0 bases from V and 6 bases from J, with 9 bases between. From germline, CDR1 is LGHNA and CDR2 YSLEER. The CDR3 extends over 13 amino acids. CDR3 amino acids: CASSQDTGPEQYF. CDR3 in DNA: TGCGCCAGCAGCCAAGATACTGGGCCCGAGCAGTACTTC.

The chain links TRBV30 to TRBJ1-1; D call uncertain. This CDR3 has 11 residues. CDR1 and CDR2 from the germline V gene are GTSNPN and SVGIG (reference sequence). V was shortened by 3 bases and J by 4 bases, with 6 bases between the two germline ends. The CDR3 DNA is TGTGCCTGGAGAGGAATCACTGAAGCTTTCTTT. Protein sequence: CAWRGITEAFF.

The rearrangement links TRBV6-6 to TRBJ2-2, with a weak D call TRBD1 (6 bases). The V and J ends lost 6 bases and 4 bases respectively, with 9 bases between them. This CDR3 is built from 13 residues. Germline V gives CDR1 MNHNY, CDR2 SVGAGI (reference sequence). The CDR3, as DNA: TGTGCCAGCAGACAGACAGGCACCGGGGAGCTGTTTTTT. It yields the protein CASRQTGTGELFF.

CDR3 in DNA: TGCGCCAGCAGTTGGGGGGGAGGCTACACCTTC. Its protein product is CASSWGGGYTF. The chain recombines TRBV23-1 with TRBJ1-2; D possibly corresponds to TRBD1 (5 bases). TRBV23-1 is marked as an open reading frame, function uncertain. The CDR3 length is 11 residues. V was trimmed by 5 bases and J by 8 bases, leaving 9 bases between them.

This clone appeared once. V and J are TRBV18 and TRBJ2-2, with D maybe TRBD2 (5 bases). Germline V gene lookup returns CDR1 KGHSH and CDR2 LQKENI. The CDR3 is 15 residues long. The V and J ends lost 2 bases and 2 bases respectively, with 9 bases between them. CDR3 nucleotides: TGTGCCAGCTCACCAGTGACTATCAACACCGGGGAGCTGTTTTTT. Translated, it gives CASSPVTINTGELFF. Full variable domain (rest looked up from reference TRBV18 and TRBJ2-2): NAGVMQNPRHLVRRRGQEARLRCSPMKGHSHVYWYRQLPEEGLKFMVYLQKENIIDESGMPKERFSAEFPKEGPSILRIQQVVRGDSAAYFCASSPVTINTGELFFGEGSRLTVL.

This chain joins TRBV2 and TRBJ2-7; no definite D call. This CDR3 region has 12 residues. Germline V lookup: CDR1 SNHLY, CDR2 FYNNEI. V was trimmed by 9 bases and J by 0 bases, leaving 9 bases between them. The CDR3 loop reads CASGSISYEQYF. The CDR3 DNA sequence: TGTGCCAGTGGGTCGATCTCCTACGAGCAGTACTTC.